This T cell receptor (beta chain) came from a study of cytomegalovirus exposure and HLA in healthy donors. There are 18 residues in the CDR3. Per the germline V gene, CDR1 is MGHRA and CDR2 is YSYEKL. V gave up 1 base and J gave up 4 bases, with 22 bases separating them. Primers: 60 Vbeta forward and 13 Jbeta reverse. Profiling relied on immunoSEQ multiplex PCR, and the TCRdb table lists in-frame clones only, not all of them. Among about 130,000 clones listed, over 70% were seen once. The J gene is TRBJ2-5, the V gene TRBV4-1, with a weak D call TRBD2 (6 bases). The sequenced sample consisted of PBMCs. The TCR originated in a female donor in good health and CMV-seronegative. The CDR3 spells CASSQGADYGGLGETQYF. DNA for the CDR3: TGCGCCAGCAGCCAAGGGGCAGATTACGGGGGACTGGGAGAGACCCAGTACTTC.